These 9 T cell receptor beta chains originate from one sample sequenced in a study of CD8 T cells in Susac syndrome. After extraction with the RNeasy kit, roughly 0.45 to 1 ug of the RNA was reverse transcribed using random hexamers. TCRdb reprocessed the immunoSEQ multiplex PCR reads via MiXCR and lists one record per CDR3 protein. The sample has 250,000 to 300,000 distinct CDR3 sequences, 89% seen once; the top ten hold 0.18%. The sample taken for sequencing was CD8+ T cells from PBMCs. Receptors were obtained from a human donor with multiple sclerosis.

The chain joins TRBV27 to TRBJ1-5; D perhaps matches TRBD1 (6 bases). The CDR3 totals 15 residues. In germline, CDR1 is MNHEY, CDR2 SMNVEV (reference sequence). The V end was cut by 5 bases, the J end by 1 base, with 12 bases between. CDR3 coding DNA: TGTGCCAGCAGTGTGACAGGATACAGCAATCAGCCCCAGCATTTT. As protein: CASSVTGYSNQPQHF.

This clonotype was counted a few times. J is TRBJ2-1 and V is TRBV14; 10 nucleotides align to TRBD2. With V trimmed by 5 bases and J by 4 bases, 2 bases remained unmatched. CDR1 and CDR2 from the germline V gene are SGHDN and FVKESK. The CDR3 covers 14 residues. This chain's CDR3 is CASSGTSVYNEQFF. For the CDR3, the DNA is TGTGCCAGCAGCGGGACTAGCGTGTACAATGAGCAGTTCTTC.

This clonotype was recorded once. The chain links TRBV12-3 or TRBV12-4 to TRBJ2-1; D uncertain. Trimming removed 8 bases from V and 6 bases from J, with 5 bases in between. The CDR3 totals 10 residues. The CDR3 sequence: CASALNEQFF. The CDR3 DNA reads TGTGCCAGCGCCCTCAATGAGCAGTTCTTC.

V and J are TRBV30 and TRBJ1-4; 7 bases line up with TRBD1. Germline lookup yields CDR1 GTSNPN and CDR2 SVGIG (reference sequence). The junction had 10 bases not matched to a gene; V was cut back by 2 bases and J by 4 bases. The CDR3 sequence is 16 residues long. CDR3 amino acids: CAWSTVTGKGNEKLFF. The CDR3 bases are TGTGCCTGGAGTACCGTGACAGGGAAGGGTAATGAAAAACTGTTTTTT.

V is TRBV7-8 and J is TRBJ2-1; TRBD2 matches at 10 bases. The CDR3 has 19 residues. V dropped 1 base and J dropped 6; count of bases not matched to a gene: 15. Germline V gene data show CDR1 as SGHVS and CDR2 as FQNEAQ. In nucleotides, the CDR3 is TGTGCCAGCAGCTTAGGTTTGATCGGGGGACTAGCGATAGCCAATGAGCAGTTCTTC. Translating it yields CASSLGLIGGLAIANEQFF.

The chain has TRBV20-1 and TRBJ1-4, with D uncertain. Trimming pared 2 bases from V and 0 bases from J, leaving 10 bases between. Germline CDR1 is DFQATT and CDR2 is SNEGSKA (reference sequence). CDR3 length: 15 amino acids. The CDR3 DNA follows: TGCAGTGCTAGATTGTTAGAGACAACTAATGAAAAACTGTTTTTT. It translates to CSARLLETTNEKLFF.

This clonotype occurred a few times. V is TRBV4-1 and J is TRBJ1-5, with D tentatively TRBD1 (5 bases). V lost 4 bases and J lost 7, with 20 bases in between. The CDR3 sequence is 16 residues long. Per the germline V gene, CDR1 is MGHRA and CDR2 is YSYEKL. In DNA, the CDR3 is TGCGCCAGCAGCCCTGCGGTGGGGGACCAAGGACAGCCCCAGCATTTT. Residues: CASSPAVGDQGQPQHF.

The sample holds one count of this clonotype. V usage is TRBV20-1 and J usage is TRBJ1-1; D may be TRBD1 (5 bases). CDR3 length equals 13 residues. CDR1 is DFQATT, CDR2 SNEGSKA, per germline (reference sequence). Trimming pared 6 bases from V and 1 base from J, leaving 12 bases between. In DNA form, the CDR3 reads TGCAGTGCCACAGACAGACCGAACACTGAAGCTTTCTTT. Amino acid sequence: CSATDRPNTEAFF.

In DNA, the CDR3 is TGTGCCAGCAGCGCAGGGATGCCGTACCACGAGCAGTACTTC. This gives the protein CASSAGMPYHEQYF. The chain links TRBV9 to TRBJ2-7, with D tentatively TRBD1 (5 bases). Germline CDR1 is SGDLS and CDR2 is YYNGEE. The V end lost 3 bases, the J end lost 5 bases, and 15 bases lay between the germline ends. This CDR3 region has 14 residues.